This T cell receptor (beta chain) was found in a study of OX40 agonist ivuxolimab in advanced cancers. About the research overall: Enrollees could have had prior anti-PD-1, anti-PD-L1 or anti-CTLA-4 therapy, which about 40% had received.

The table came from immunoSEQ multiplex PCR; TCRdb's copy has only in-frame clones and leaves some out. The table has over 80,000 clones, roughly nine tenths seen once. Germline V lookup: CDR1 MNHEY, CDR2 SVGAGI. The CDR3 sequence is 15 residues long. Trimming stripped 4 bases from V and 2 bases from J, with 14 bases between. Autoimmune disease history or systemic immunosuppression was exclusionary. The chain has TRBV6-5 and TRBJ1-2, with a possible D match to TRBD1 (5 bases). The TCR was taken from an adult with an advanced solid tumor such as melanoma, head and neck, liver or kidney cancer. This specimen consisted of CD4+ or CD8+ T cells sorted from blood, obtained in a trial of the OX40 agonist ivuxolimab. The DNA for the CDR3 is TGTGCCAGCAGTTCCCCCGGGGCCCTGAACTATGGCTACACCTTC. Residues: CASSSPGALNYGYTF.